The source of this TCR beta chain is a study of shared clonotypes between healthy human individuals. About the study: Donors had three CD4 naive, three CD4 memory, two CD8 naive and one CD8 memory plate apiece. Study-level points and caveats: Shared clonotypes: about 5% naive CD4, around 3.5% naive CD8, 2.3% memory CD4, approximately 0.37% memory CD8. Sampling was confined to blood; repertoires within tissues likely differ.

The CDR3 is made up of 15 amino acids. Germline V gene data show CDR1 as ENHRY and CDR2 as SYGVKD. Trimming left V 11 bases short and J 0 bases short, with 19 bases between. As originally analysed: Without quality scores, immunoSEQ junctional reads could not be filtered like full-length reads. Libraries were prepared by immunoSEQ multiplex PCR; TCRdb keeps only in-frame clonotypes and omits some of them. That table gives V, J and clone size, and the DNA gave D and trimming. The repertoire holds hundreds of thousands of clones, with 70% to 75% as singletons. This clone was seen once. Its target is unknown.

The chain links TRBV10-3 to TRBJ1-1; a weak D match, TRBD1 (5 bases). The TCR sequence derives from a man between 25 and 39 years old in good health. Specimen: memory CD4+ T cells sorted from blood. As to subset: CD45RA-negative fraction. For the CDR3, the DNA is TGTGCCTCGAGGACACCCGACTCCATGAACACTGAAGCTTTCTTT. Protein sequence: CASRTPDSMNTEAFF.